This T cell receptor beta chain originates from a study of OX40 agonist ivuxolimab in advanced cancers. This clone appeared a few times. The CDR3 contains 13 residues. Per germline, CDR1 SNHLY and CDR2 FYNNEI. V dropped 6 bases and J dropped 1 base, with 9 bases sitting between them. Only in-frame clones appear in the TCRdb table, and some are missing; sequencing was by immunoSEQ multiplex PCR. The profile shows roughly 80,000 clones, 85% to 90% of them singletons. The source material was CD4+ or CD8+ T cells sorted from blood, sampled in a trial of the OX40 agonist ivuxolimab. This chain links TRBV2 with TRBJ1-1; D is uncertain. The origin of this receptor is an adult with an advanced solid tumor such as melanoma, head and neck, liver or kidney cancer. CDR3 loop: CASSLASNTEAFF. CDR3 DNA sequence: TGTGCCAGCAGCCTGGCGTCGAACACTGAAGCTTTCTTT.